The clone carrying this TCR beta chain showed up just a few times. This sample was taken from a study of cytomegalovirus exposure and HLA in healthy donors. The PCR employed 60 Vbeta primers together with 13 Jbeta primers. Profiling relied on immunoSEQ multiplex PCR, and the TCRdb table lists in-frame clones only, not all of them. Among about 110,000 clones listed, 70% to 85% were seen once. The junction had 6 bases not matched to a gene; V was cut back by 6 bases and J by 8 bases. Germline loops: CDR1 MNHNS, CDR2 SASEGT. This CDR3 region has 13 residues. Sample: PBMCs. V and J are TRBV6-1 and TRBJ2-1; 8 nucleotides agree with TRBD1. This sequence was found in a boy under 18 in good health and CMV-seronegative. The CDR3 coding sequence is TGTGCCAGCAGACGAATACAGGGGGATGAGCAGTTCTTC. It is translated as CASRRIQGDEQFF.